The rows below give T cell receptor beta chains drawn from one sample of a study of vaccination effects on CD4 cells after COVID-19. Generated by immunoSEQ multiplex PCR, the TCRdb table keeps only in-frame clones and is missing some. This table holds about 15,000 clones, 70% to 80% found once. For these receptors, no antigen is known. Sequencing was performed on CD4+ T cells from PBMCs cultured with HCoV-NL63 spike peptides, taken after COVID-19 vaccination. The source is a human donor who received a COVID-19 vaccine. Both conserved end residues are part of each CDR3. The D gene is left open where the match is weak. Clone size is shown for a subset of rows, as once, few, many or a class of expanded clone.

J gene: TRBJ2-5
V gene: TRBV5-4
CDR3 length: 14
D gene: -
clone size: -
CDR3 DNA: TGTGCCAGCAGCTTGGAGGGGGGGCAAGAGACCCAGTACTTC
CDR3 protein: CASSLEGGQETQYF

J gene: TRBJ2-7
V gene: TRBV14
CDR3 length: 15
D gene: -
clone size: -
CDR3 DNA: TGTGCCAGCAGCCAAGATTCAGGGGCCCGCCACGAGCAGTACTTC
CDR3 protein: CASSQDSGARHEQYF

J gene: TRBJ1-6
V gene: TRBV12-3/TRBV12-4
CDR3 length: 13
D gene: -
clone size: few
CDR3 DNA: TGTGCCAGCAGTTCCAGGGATAATTCACCCCTCCACTTT
CDR3 protein: CASSSRDNSPLHF

J gene: TRBJ2-3
V gene: TRBV7-2
CDR3 length: 12
D gene: -
clone size: -
CDR3 DNA: TGTGCCAGCAGCCCCAGCACAGATACGCAGTATTTT
CDR3 protein: CASSPSTDTQYF

J gene: TRBJ2-2
V gene: TRBV7-2
CDR3 length: 14
D gene: -
clone size: -
CDR3 DNA: TGTGCCAGCAGCATTCGGGGGAACACCGGGGAGCTGTTTTTT
CDR3 protein: CASSIRGNTGELFF

J gene: TRBJ1-1
V gene: TRBV7-2
CDR3 length: 12
D gene: TRBD1
clone size: -
CDR3 DNA: TGTGCCAGCAGCCTCAGGGGGACTGAAGCTTTCTTT
CDR3 protein: CASSLRGTEAFF

J gene: TRBJ2-7
V gene: TRBV28
CDR3 length: 16
D gene: -
clone size: -
CDR3 DNA: TGTGCCAGCAGCTCTAGGTCCGGGGGCCTCTCCTACGAGCAGTACTTC
CDR3 protein: CASSSRSGGLSYEQYF

J gene: TRBJ1-3
V gene: TRBV10-3
CDR3 length: 17
D gene: -
clone size: -
CDR3 DNA: TGTGCCATCAGACCTAGGAGCTCCCGAACTGGTGGAAACACCATATATTTT
CDR3 protein: CAIRPRSSRTGGNTIYF

J gene: TRBJ2-4
V gene: TRBV6-5
CDR3 length: 15
D gene: -
clone size: few
CDR3 DNA: TGTGCCAGCAGCCTAGCCGCCGGGGCCAAAAACATTCAGTACTTC
CDR3 protein: CASSLAAGAKNIQYF

J gene: TRBJ2-2
V gene: TRBV4-3
CDR3 length: 14
D gene: -
clone size: -
CDR3 DNA: TGCGCCAGCAGCTCCGACTCGAACACCGGGGAGCTGTTTTTT
CDR3 protein: CASSSDSNTGELFF

J gene: TRBJ2-1
V gene: TRBV4-1
CDR3 length: 12
D gene: TRBD2
clone size: -
CDR3 DNA: TGCGCCAGCAGCCTTCTAGCGGGCGAGCAGTTCTTC
CDR3 protein: CASSLLAGEQFF

J gene: TRBJ1-5
V gene: TRBV5-4
CDR3 length: 15
D gene: -
clone size: -
CDR3 DNA: TGTGCCAGCAGCGAGGGACCCGGGAGCAATCAGCCCCAGCATTTT
CDR3 protein: CASSEGPGSNQPQHF

J gene: TRBJ2-6
V gene: TRBV7-2
CDR3 length: 18
D gene: TRBD2
clone size: -
CDR3 DNA: TGTGCCAGCAGCCGGGGACTAGCGGGGGTCTCTGGGGCCAACGTCCTGACTTTC
CDR3 protein: CASSRGLAGVSGANVLTF

J gene: TRBJ2-7
V gene: TRBV2
CDR3 length: 14
D gene: -
clone size: few
CDR3 DNA: TGTGCCAGCAGTGAAGGCCTCAGGGTACACGAGCAGTACTTC
CDR3 protein: CASSEGLRVHEQYF

J gene: TRBJ2-3
V gene: TRBV5-5
CDR3 length: 12
D gene: -
clone size: -
CDR3 DNA: TGTGCCAGCAGCTTAATCACAGATACGCAGTATTTT
CDR3 protein: CASSLITDTQYF

J gene: TRBJ1-5
V gene: TRBV6-1
CDR3 length: 14
D gene: -
clone size: -
CDR3 DNA: TGTGCCAGCAGTGAGACAGGTTCCGCGGGGCCCCAGCATTTT
CDR3 protein: CASSETGSAGPQHF

J gene: TRBJ1-3
V gene: TRBV12-3/TRBV12-4
CDR3 length: 12
D gene: -
clone size: few
CDR3 DNA: TGTGCCGGGCGGGGGGCTGGAAACACCATATATTTT
CDR3 protein: CAGRGAGNTIYF

J gene: TRBJ2-7
V gene: TRBV5-6
CDR3 length: 15
D gene: TRBD2
clone size: -
CDR3 DNA: TGTGCCAGCAGCTTGGGATCGGGAGGGCCCTACGAGCAGTACTTC
CDR3 protein: CASSLGSGGPYEQYF

J gene: TRBJ1-2
V gene: TRBV28
CDR3 length: 13
D gene: TRBD1
clone size: -
CDR3 DNA: TGTGCCAGCAGTTTGACAGGGTACCATGGCTACACCTTC
CDR3 protein: CASSLTGYHGYTF

J gene: TRBJ2-2
V gene: TRBV12-3/TRBV12-4
CDR3 length: 13
D gene: -
clone size: -
CDR3 DNA: TGTGCCAGCAGTTTTTTAGAGGACGGGGAGCTGTTTTTT
CDR3 protein: CASSFLEDGELFF

J gene: TRBJ1-5
V gene: TRBV28
CDR3 length: 16
D gene: TRBD1
clone size: -
CDR3 DNA: TGTGCCAGCCGCTCATCAGGGGGCGAAAGCAATCAGCCCCAGCATTTT
CDR3 protein: CASRSSGGESNQPQHF

J gene: TRBJ2-7
V gene: TRBV5-4
CDR3 length: 14
D gene: -
clone size: once
CDR3 DNA: TGTGCCAGCAGCCAGGGGGGTACAGGCTACGAGCAGTACTTC
CDR3 protein: CASSQGGTGYEQYF

J gene: TRBJ2-2
V gene: TRBV19
CDR3 length: 16
D gene: -
clone size: -
CDR3 DNA: TGTGCCAGTACTAAGAGCCTATCACCGGATACCGGGGAGCTGTTTTTT
CDR3 protein: CASTKSLSPDTGELFF

J gene: TRBJ1-1
V gene: TRBV6-5
CDR3 length: 14
D gene: TRBD1
clone size: -
CDR3 DNA: TGTGCCAGCAGAGGCAGGGGGCAAAAACGGTGGGCTTTCTTT
CDR3 protein: CASRGRGQKRWAFF

J gene: TRBJ1-4
V gene: TRBV24-1
CDR3 length: 16
D gene: TRBD1
clone size: medium-sized
CDR3 DNA: TGTGCCACCAGTGATTCGCCGGGACAGGGAGATGAAAAACTGTTTTTT
CDR3 protein: CATSDSPGQGDEKLFF

J gene: TRBJ2-1
V gene: TRBV3-1/TRBV3-2
CDR3 length: 14
D gene: -
clone size: -
CDR3 DNA: TGTGCCAGCAGCCAAGAGGCCTCTTACAATGAGCAGTTCTTC
CDR3 protein: CASSQEASYNEQFF

J gene: TRBJ2-3
V gene: TRBV5-5
CDR3 length: 17
D gene: -
clone size: -
CDR3 DNA: TGTGCCAGCAGCCAATCAATATACGACAGATACACAGATACGCAGTATTTT
CDR3 protein: CASSQSIYDRYTDTQYF

J gene: TRBJ2-2
V gene: TRBV11-2
CDR3 length: 13
D gene: -
clone size: -
CDR3 DNA: TGTGCCAGCAGCTACGCTGGGGGCCGCGAGCTGTTTTTT
CDR3 protein: CASSYAGGRELFF

J gene: TRBJ1-2
V gene: TRBV27
CDR3 length: 16
D gene: -
clone size: -
CDR3 DNA: TGTGCCAGCAGTTCCCAAGGCGGGGGCAGGGAGAATGGCTACACCTTC
CDR3 protein: CASSSQGGGRENGYTF

J gene: TRBJ2-7
V gene: TRBV14
CDR3 length: 15
D gene: TRBD1
clone size: -
CDR3 DNA: TGTGCCAGCAGCCAAGAGACCGGGACAGCCTACGAGCAGTACTTC
CDR3 protein: CASSQETGTAYEQYF

J gene: TRBJ1-3
V gene: TRBV18
CDR3 length: 15
D gene: -
clone size: few
CDR3 DNA: TGTGCCAGCTCATACTTTGACCCAGGAGAAAACACCATATATTTT
CDR3 protein: CASSYFDPGENTIYF

J gene: TRBJ2-1
V gene: TRBV11-2
CDR3 length: 15
D gene: -
clone size: -
CDR3 DNA: TGTGCCAGCAGCCGGCGAGCAAGCTCCTACAATGAGCAGTTCTTC
CDR3 protein: CASSRRASSYNEQFF

J gene: TRBJ1-4
V gene: TRBV6-5
CDR3 length: 14
D gene: -
clone size: -
CDR3 DNA: TGTGCCAGCAGTCCCGATGGGGGACGTGAAAAACTGTTTTTT
CDR3 protein: CASSPDGGREKLFF

J gene: TRBJ2-5
V gene: TRBV19
CDR3 length: 18
D gene: TRBD2
clone size: once
CDR3 DNA: TGTGCCAGTAGTATGGGCGGAGTGCAGCGGGGGGCCTCGGGGGCCCAGTACTTC
CDR3 protein: CASSMGGVQRGASGAQYF

J gene: TRBJ1-5
V gene: TRBV7-2
CDR3 length: 16
D gene: -
clone size: few
CDR3 DNA: TGTGCCAGCAGCTTAGTGGGGGGTCTTAGCAATCAGCCCCAGCATTTT
CDR3 protein: CASSLVGGLSNQPQHF

J gene: TRBJ1-1
V gene: TRBV2
CDR3 length: 13
D gene: TRBD1
clone size: -
CDR3 DNA: TGTGCCAGCAAGGGACAGGGGGAGACTGAAGCTTTCTTT
CDR3 protein: CASKGQGETEAFF

J gene: TRBJ1-1
V gene: TRBV29-1
CDR3 length: 13
D gene: -
clone size: once
CDR3 DNA: TGCAGCGTTGCAGGGTTGCAGAACACTGAAGCTTTCTTT
CDR3 protein: CSVAGLQNTEAFF

J gene: TRBJ2-1
V gene: TRBV4-3
CDR3 length: 16
D gene: -
clone size: -
CDR3 DNA: TGCGCCAGCAGCCCATACGCGGGGGCCTCCTACAATGAGCAGTTCTTC
CDR3 protein: CASSPYAGASYNEQFF

J gene: TRBJ1-2
V gene: TRBV6-5
CDR3 length: 13
D gene: TRBD1
clone size: -
CDR3 DNA: TGTGCCAGCAGGACCGGGACAGCCTATGGCTACACCTTC
CDR3 protein: CASRTGTAYGYTF

J gene: TRBJ2-1
V gene: TRBV6-6
CDR3 length: 11
D gene: -
clone size: once
CDR3 DNA: TGTGCCAGCAGCCCGAGGAATGAGCAGTTCTTC
CDR3 protein: CASSPRNEQFF

J gene: TRBJ1-3
V gene: TRBV5-4
CDR3 length: 14
D gene: -
clone size: -
CDR3 DNA: TGTGCCAGCAGCTCCGGACAGACAGGAAACACCATATATTTT
CDR3 protein: CASSSGQTGNTIYF

J gene: TRBJ2-3
V gene: TRBV7-8
CDR3 length: 14
D gene: -
clone size: once
CDR3 DNA: TGTGCCAGCTTTTCCCGCGGTGGGGCAGATACGCAGTATTTT
CDR3 protein: CASFSRGGADTQYF

J gene: TRBJ2-7
V gene: TRBV27
CDR3 length: 15
D gene: TRBD2
clone size: -
CDR3 DNA: TGTGCCAGCATCGGGGCGGGAGGCCCCGGGAGCGAGCAGTACTTC
CDR3 protein: CASIGAGGPGSEQYF

J gene: TRBJ1-2
V gene: TRBV29-1
CDR3 length: 13
D gene: TRBD1
clone size: few
CDR3 DNA: TGCAGCGTCGAAGGACAGGGTTCTTCTGGCTACACCTTC
CDR3 protein: CSVEGQGSSGYTF

J gene: TRBJ1-1
V gene: TRBV12-5
CDR3 length: 11
D gene: -
clone size: -
CDR3 DNA: TGTGCTAGTGGTCTGGGCACTGAAGCTTTCTTT
CDR3 protein: CASGLGTEAFF

J gene: TRBJ2-5
V gene: TRBV14
CDR3 length: 15
D gene: -
clone size: -
CDR3 DNA: TGTGCCAGCAGCCAAATAAACAGTTCCCCAGAGACCCAGTACTTC
CDR3 protein: CASSQINSSPETQYF

J gene: TRBJ2-1
V gene: TRBV6-5
CDR3 length: 14
D gene: TRBD2
clone size: -
CDR3 DNA: TGTGCCAGCCGACCAGCGGGAGTCTTCAATGAGCAGTTCTTC
CDR3 protein: CASRPAGVFNEQFF

J gene: TRBJ2-1
V gene: TRBV2
CDR3 length: 16
D gene: TRBD1
clone size: few
CDR3 DNA: TGTGCCAGCAGTGAGGAAGGACAGGGACTTTACCATGAGCAGTTCTTC
CDR3 protein: CASSEEGQGLYHEQFF

J gene: TRBJ2-7
V gene: TRBV18
CDR3 length: 14
D gene: -
clone size: -
CDR3 DNA: TGTGCCAGCTCACCGGGGCAGGACTCCTACGAGCAGTACTTC
CDR3 protein: CASSPGQDSYEQYF

J gene: TRBJ2-7
V gene: TRBV6-1
CDR3 length: 16
D gene: -
clone size: -
CDR3 DNA: TGTGCCAGCAGTGAAAGGGCGGGTTTAAGCTCCTACGAGCAGTACTTC
CDR3 protein: CASSERAGLSSYEQYF

J gene: TRBJ1-2
V gene: TRBV27
CDR3 length: 13
D gene: -
clone size: -
CDR3 DNA: TGTGCCAGCAGTTTAGCAGTGAACTATGGCTACACCTTC
CDR3 protein: CASSLAVNYGYTF

J gene: TRBJ1-6
V gene: TRBV5-1
CDR3 length: 15
D gene: -
clone size: -
CDR3 DNA: TGCGCCAGCAGCTCCGGACGGGGGTATAATTCACCCCTCCACTTT
CDR3 protein: CASSSGRGYNSPLHF

J gene: TRBJ1-2
V gene: TRBV30
CDR3 length: 13
D gene: -
clone size: -
CDR3 DNA: TGTGCCTGGAGTGTACGGGGGCCTGGCGGCTACACCTTC
CDR3 protein: CAWSVRGPGGYTF

J gene: TRBJ2-2
V gene: TRBV7-9
CDR3 length: 15
D gene: -
clone size: -
CDR3 DNA: TGTGCCAGCAGCTTCCTACATCAGGGAGGCGGGGAGCTGTTTTTT
CDR3 protein: CASSFLHQGGGELFF